A single sample gave rise to the 14 T cell receptor beta chains below, sequenced in a study of regulatory T cells in long-lasting Graves disease. Libraries of TCR beta came from iRepertoire HTBI primers plus Arm-PCR of CDR3 regions. TCRdb called the multiplex PCR reads again in MiXCR, with one record for every CDR3 protein. The table has some 500,000 distinct CDR3 sequences, roughly 16% seen once. Time point denoted: newly diagnosed GD, antithyroid drugs for less than 3 months. PBMCs were the source of the RNA used for TCR sequencing. This sample also belongs to another study, concerning T cells in Graves' hyperthyroidism and ophthalmopathy.

The source material was peripheral blood mononuclear cells (PBMCs), sampled at new diagnosis, from a patient treated with antithyroid drugs. The receptor set was obtained from a woman aged 35-60 years with Graves disease.

V gene TRBV19 combines with J gene TRBJ1-6; D unclear. Germline values: CDR1 LNHDA, CDR2 SQIVND (reference sequence). This CDR3 is 13 amino acids long. Between the trimmed V and J ends, which lost 7 bases and 9 bases, there was a span of 13 bases. DNA for the CDR3: TGTGCCAGTATTGAGACATTAGGTTCACCCCTCCACTTT. Protein sequence: CASIETLGSPLHF.

This clonotype was recorded many times. This chain uses TRBV6-2 or TRBV6-3 with TRBJ1-1; 12 positions match TRBD1. With 7 bases clipped from V and 7 bases from J, the junction kept 10 bases outside the gene matches. Germline V lookup: CDR1 MNHEY, CDR2 SVGEGT. This CDR3 is 15 amino acids long. The CDR3 spells CASKPAGTGGIEAFF. The CDR3 DNA is TGTGCCAGCAAACCGGCGGGGACAGGGGGCATTGAAGCTTTCTTT.

Points on this clonotype: A read error is possible here, since a much larger clone lies one base away. The gene calls are TRBV2 and TRBJ2-1; TRBD2 might be the D (6 bases). The V gene lost 8 bases and the J gene lost 6 bases, with 20 bases spanning the gap. The CDR3 totals 15 residues. The germline gives CDR1 SNHLY, CDR2 FYNNEI. The CDR3 coding sequence is TGTGCCAGCGGGGCGGGGAGGCTATCAGGCAATGAGCAGTTCTTC. Its protein product is CASGAGRLSGNEQFF.

The rearrangement joins TRBV5-1 to TRBJ1-1, with 9 nucleotides matching TRBD1. V lost 10 bases to trimming and J lost 0 bases; unmatched junction nucleotides: 7. Germline V gives CDR1 SGHRS, CDR2 YFSETQ. CDR3 size: 14 residues. CDR3 sequence reads: CASRGQGMNTEAFF. Here the CDR3 DNA reads TGCGCCTCCCGGGGACAGGGCATGAACACTGAAGCTTTCTTT.

In this sample, this clonotype turned up many times. One end of the junction is discordant with germline, which a read error may explain. The rearrangement links TRBV15 to TRBJ1-5; the D gene is possibly TRBD1 (6 bases). The germline V gene has CDR1 LNHNV and CDR2 YYDKDF (reference sequence). The CDR3 is 14 amino acids. The CDR3 protein is CAIAPGHGNRPQHF. The CDR3 region has the DNA TGTGCCATTGCACCGGGACACGGTAATCGGCCCCAGCATTTT.

A remark on this clonotype: Only one base separates this from a far larger clonotype, so it likely reflects a read error. The rearrangement uses TRBV5-1 and TRBJ2-7, with 9 bases identical to TRBD1. This CDR3 is built from 15 residues. The V gene's germline CDR1 is SGHRS and CDR2 YFSETQ. The CDR3 DNA reads as TGTGCCAGCAGCCTCATGGGACAGGGCCTGAGGGTGCAGTACTTC. As protein: CASSLMGQGLRVQYF.

This clonotype was picked up many times. This rearrangement joins TRBV3-1 to TRBJ2-5, with D possibly TRBD2 on 7 matching bases. The CDR3 loop spans 16 amino acids. Germline V gene sequence: CDR1 LGHDT, CDR2 YNNKEL (reference sequence). Trimming removed 3 bases at V and 0 bases at J, with 14 bases between. The DNA for the CDR3 is TGTGCCAGCAGCCAGAAACGGGGGGCCTACCAAGAGACCCAGTACTTC. This codes for CASSQKRGAYQETQYF.

The table lists this clonotype with a few counts. The rearrangement links TRBV4-1 to TRBJ2-7, with 8 bases matching TRBD2. The CDR3 contains 14 residues. Germline-derived CDR1 and CDR2 are MGHRA and YSYEKL. The junction had 5 bases not matched to a gene; V was cut back by 0 bases and J by 7 bases. CDR3: CASSQDGGAVEQYF. The CDR3 nucleotides read TGCGCCAGCAGCCAAGACGGGGGGGCGGTGGAGCAGTACTTC.

This clonotype came up many times. The chain joins TRBV3-1 to TRBJ2-1; 13 bases align to TRBD2. The CDR3 consists of 15 residues. CDR1 LGHDT and CDR2 YNNKEL come from the germline V gene (reference sequence). J gave up 10 bases and V 3 bases, and 6 bases lay outside the gene matches. CDR3 sequence (DNA): TGTGCCAGCAGCCATCGACTAGCGGGGGGCATGGAGCAGTTCTTC. Amino acids: CASSHRLAGGMEQFF.

Only one count was recorded for this clonotype. This clone may be a read error of a much larger clone one base away. V is TRBV12-3 or TRBV12-4 and J is TRBJ1-1, with TRBD1 matching 7 bases. There are 16 residues in the CDR3. The CDR3 here is CASSPPTGRGNTGAFF. The DNA for the CDR3 is TGTGCCAGCAGCCCGCCGACAGGGAGGGGGAACACTGGAGCTTTCTTT.

This clonotype was seen repeatedly, ten times or more. The chain couples TRBV12-3 or TRBV12-4 to TRBJ2-3; D may be TRBD1 or TRBD2 (6 bases each). Trimming took 3 bases from V and 3 from J, leaving 13 bases between them. This CDR3 has 15 residues. CDR3 nucleotide sequence: TGTGCCAGCAGTTTTAGGAGGGGGAAGACAGATACGCAGTATTTT. Translating gives CASSFRRGKTDTQYF.

This clonotype was picked up a small number of times. The chain couples TRBV30 to TRBJ1-5; D perhaps matches TRBD1 (5 bases). The V gene lost 2 bases and the J gene lost 6 bases, with 20 bases spanning the gap. This CDR3 is built from 16 residues. Looked up from germline, CDR1 is GTSNPN and CDR2 is SVGIG (reference sequence). CDR3 region: CAWSSPGWGTGQPQHF. The CDR3 DNA follows: TGTGCCTGGAGTTCCCCCGGGTGGGGGACGGGTCAGCCCCAGCATTTT.

This clonotype was seen a few times. The chain has TRBV5-1 and TRBJ2-3; 10 bases map to TRBD2. CDR1 is SGHRS and CDR2 is YFSETQ in the germline V gene. The junction had 7 bases not matched to a gene; V was cut back by 1 base and J by 2 bases. CDR3 length: 17 amino acids. CDR3 protein: CASSLLVAGGITDTQYF. The CDR3 DNA sequence: TGCGCCAGCAGCTTGCTGGTAGCGGGGGGTATCACAGATACGCAGTATTTT.

Only a few counts were recorded for this clonotype. J is TRBJ1-6 and V is TRBV4-1; a weak D match, TRBD1 (5 bases). CDR1 and CDR2 from the germline V gene are MGHRA and YSYEKL. CDR3 length equals 16 residues. V lost 7 bases, J lost 3 bases, and 16 bases lay in between. The CDR3 protein is CASTDGHRGYNSPLHF. Here the CDR3 DNA reads TGCGCCAGCACCGACGGACACAGAGGCTATAATTCACCCCTCCACTTT.